This T cell receptor (beta chain) was sequenced for a study of technical replicates of blood from a few donors. Measured with immunoSEQ multiplex PCR; TCRdb has only the in-frame clones, and not every one. This repertoire shows about 70,000 clones, about 94% found once; its top ten account for over 0.35%. With 6 bases clipped from V and 6 bases from J, the junction kept 5 bases outside the gene matches. CDR1 and CDR2 from the germline V gene are KGHSH and LQKENI. The CDR3 is made up of 14 amino acids. This TCR came from a human donor in good health. The material sequenced was T cells isolated from PBMCs. The chain is built from TRBV18 and TRBJ1-4; 9 nucleotides agree with TRBD1. CDR3 loop: CASSTRDRDEKLFF. In DNA form, the CDR3 reads TGTGCCAGCTCCACCCGGGACAGGGATGAAAAACTGTTTTTT.